This T cell receptor beta chain is from a study of identical twins. Regarding the study as a whole: Conclusions came from cross-sectional statistical analysis, not from following the same donors. Twin-shared out-of-frame alpha sequences showed excess low generation probability.

Trimming removed 4 bases from V and 5 bases from J, with 9 bases in between. The CDR3 has 13 residues. Germline V gene sequence: CDR1 ENHRY, CDR2 SYGVKD. This clonotype has more than one count but fewer than ten. What it binds is unknown. Using its own MiXCR run on the 5' RACE reads, TCRdb lists one record per CDR3 protein. The table lists 700,000 or so distinct CDR3 sequences, around 8.6% of them singletons. These same records also appear under a second study, on yellow fever vaccine responses in identical twins.

The material sequenced was PBMCs. This receptor was identified in a woman between 18 and 29 years old in good health. The chain is built from TRBV10-3 and TRBJ2-1; unclear D gene. CDR3 in amino acids: CAISGMTDNEQFF. The DNA for the CDR3 is TGTGCCATCAGTGGCATGACCGACAATGAGCAGTTCTTC.